The 21 T cell receptor beta chains below were found in one sample sequenced in a study of CXCR3-negative and CXCR3-positive naive CD8 T cells. TRB cDNA was prepared as libraries by UMI-labeled 5' RACE. TCRdb re-called the 5' RACE reads; one entry per CDR3 protein, DNA not given. The sample data list about 62,000 distinct CDR3 sequences. The sample consisted of naive CXCR3- CD8+ T cells from blood. Subset in this sample: CD45RO-CCR7+CD27+CD95- naive CD8+ T cells lacking CXCR3 (TNR3-). These receptor sequences come from a human donor in good health. Some clones in this sample may be carry-over from other donors' samples.

The rearrangement uses TRBV29-1 and TRBJ2-1; the TRBD1 assignment by TCRdb is unverifiable without DNA. Germline V gives CDR1 SQVTM, CDR2 ANQGSEA. This CDR3 region has 13 residues. CDR3 in amino acids: CSPTGSSYNEQFF.

The rearrangement uses TRBV4-3 and TRBJ1-6. CDR3 length: 14 amino acids. Looked up from germline, CDR1 is LGHNA and CDR2 is YSLEER. CDR3 residues: CASSQDREDSPLHF.

The chain combines TRBV7-8 with TRBJ2-7; the TRBD1 assignment by TCRdb is unverifiable without DNA. Germline V gives CDR1 SGHVS, CDR2 FQNEAQ. The CDR3 spans 19 residues. CDR3 in amino acids: CASSLAWTPFDGIPYEQYF.

The chain has TRBV5-5 and TRBJ2-5; TCRdb's D call, TRBD1, is unchecked because there is no DNA. CDR3 size: 17 residues. Germline lookup yields CDR1 SGHKS and CDR2 YYEKEE (reference sequence). The CDR3 is CASSLSRPGGIQETQYF.

The CDR3 here is CASSLDRAYEQYF. The chain links TRBV7-2 to TRBJ2-7; no DNA is available, so the TRBD1 call from TCRdb remains unchecked. The length of the CDR3 is 13 residues. Per the germline V gene, CDR1 is SGHTA and CDR2 is FQGNSA.

The chain employs TRBV7-9 and TRBJ2-5. Germline loops: CDR1 SEHNR, CDR2 FQNEAQ (reference sequence). The CDR3 consists of 13 residues. The CDR3 is CASSLGIEETQYF. Together with reference TRBV7-9 and TRBJ2-5, the CDR3 gives the full variable domain: DTGVSQNPRHKITKRGQNVTFRCDPISEHNRLYWYRQTLGQGPEFLTYFQNEAQLEKSRLLSDRFSAERPKGSFSTLEIQRTEQGDSAMYLCASSLGIEETQYFGPGTRLLVL.

The chain joins TRBV29-1 to TRBJ2-7. CDR1 SQVTM and CDR2 ANQGSEA come from the germline V gene. The CDR3 is 14 residues long. CDR3 region: CSVEFVDSPYEQYF.

The chain combines TRBV4-2 with TRBJ2-1; TCRdb selects TRBD2, and the lack of DNA leaves this call unchecked. Looked up from germline, CDR1 is LGHNA and CDR2 is YNFKEQ. CDR3 length: 14 residues. The CDR3 is CASSQVLRGHEQFF.

This rearrangement joins TRBV6-2 or TRBV6-3 to TRBJ2-5. Germline assignment: CDR1 MNHEY and CDR2 SVGEGT. The CDR3 loop spans 15 amino acids. The CDR3 loop is CASSYRLPLQETQYF.

This chain joins TRBV4-3 and TRBJ2-7; TCRdb's D call of TRBD2 is untestable without DNA. CDR1 and CDR2 (germline): LGHNA, YSLEER. The CDR3 runs 16 residues. The CDR3 here is CASSQDIPGTAYEQYF.

The J gene is TRBJ2-1, the V gene TRBV6-5; without DNA, the TCRdb call of TRBD1 cannot be checked. Germline V gives CDR1 MNHEY, CDR2 SVGAGI. CDR3 length: 14 amino acids. CDR3 residues: CASSPDRGLNEQFF.

The chain employs TRBV7-7 and TRBJ2-1; TCRdb's D call of TRBD2 is untestable without DNA. From germline, CDR1 is SSHAT and CDR2 FNYEAQ (reference sequence). CDR3 length: 16 amino acids. The chain's CDR3 is CASTLPGGPPYNEQFF.

The chain uses TRBV29-1 and TRBJ2-1; TCRdb proposes TRBD2, but this gene call is untestable without DNA. Germline V gene lookup returns CDR1 SQVTM and CDR2 ANQGSEA. CDR3 length: 13 residues. This chain's CDR3 is CSVLAGGLYEQFF.

This clonotype is deemed medium-sized by its frequency. The chain has TRBV4-3 and TRBJ1-4; no DNA is available, so the TRBD1 call from TCRdb remains unchecked. Germline V gene data show CDR1 as LGHNA and CDR2 as YSLEER. This CDR3 spans 16 amino acids. CDR3 in amino acids: CASSQDVGGGVEKLFF.

The chain recombines TRBV20-1 with TRBJ2-1; the D call from TCRdb, TRBD2, cannot be confirmed without DNA. Germline V CDR1 and CDR2: DFQATT, SNEGSKA (reference sequence). This CDR3 contains 17 residues. The chain's CDR3 is CSARDFLRPQSYNEQFF.

The CDR3 spells CSVDSGAKVNGADTQYF. The chain links TRBV29-1 to TRBJ2-3; there is no DNA to check the TCRdb D call of TRBD1. Germline V gene lookup returns CDR1 SQVTM and CDR2 ANQGSEA. This CDR3 has 17 amino acids.

The chain combines TRBV29-1 with TRBJ2-1. The V gene's germline CDR1 is SQVTM and CDR2 ANQGSEA. The CDR3 extends over 12 amino acids. The CDR3 loop is CSVEQVGNEQFF.

V usage is TRBV23-1 and J usage is TRBJ2-5; TCRdb's D call of TRBD1 is untestable without DNA. TRBV23-1 is an ORF for which the function is uncertain. The CDR3 runs 19 residues. The CDR3 loop is CASSQRGPWTDTGEETQYF.

The rearrangement joins TRBV29-1 to TRBJ2-1; TCRdb's D gene call, TRBD1, goes unchecked for lack of DNA. This CDR3 spans 15 amino acids. CDR1 is SQVTM and CDR2 is ANQGSEA in the germline V gene. The chain's CDR3 is CSVDSRQGAYNEQFF.

The chain links TRBV14 to TRBJ2-1; TCRdb proposes TRBD1, but this gene call is untestable without DNA. The germline gives CDR1 SGHDN, CDR2 FVKESK. There are 20 residues in the CDR3. CDR3 loop: CASGQDEEDRVRALGNEQFF.

This rearrangement joins TRBV5-1 to TRBJ2-7; TCRdb calls TRBD2, which cannot be checked without DNA. This CDR3 spans 14 amino acids. Germline CDR1 SGHRS, CDR2 YFSETQ. CDR3: CASSPGLDLYEQYF.